A selection of T cell receptor beta chains follows, all from one sample in a study of shared clonotypes between healthy human individuals. TCRdb keeps only in-frame clones here, not all; method: immunoSEQ multiplex PCR. The table includes 2 million to 2.5 million clones, 95% detected once. Sample: naive CD4+ T cells sorted from blood. The source is a young man in good health. CDR3s include the opening cysteine and the closing phenylalanine or tryptophan. D genes are given only for firm matches. Clone size is shown for a subset of rows, as once, few, many or a class of expanded clone.

TRBJ1-1,TRBD1,TRBV10-3,NA,TGTGCCACCCGCCCGGGGACAGGGGAGACTGAAGCTTTCTTT,CATRPGTGETEAFF
TRBJ1-1,NA,TRBV10-1,NA,TGCGCCAGCCAAATGGGACCCTTGGGAGGTGAAGCTTTCTTT,CASQMGPLGGEAFF
TRBJ2-7,NA,TRBV18,NA,TGTGCCAGCTCACGGGTGGGGTACGAGCAGTACTTC,CASSRVGYEQYF
TRBJ2-6,NA,TRBV11-2,NA,TGTGCCAGCAGCCTTTCTGGGGCCAACGTCCTGACTTTC,CASSLSGANVLTF
TRBJ2-3,NA,TRBV5-1,NA,TGCGCCAGCAGGTCGGGGGGCCTGGGGACAGATACGCAGTATTTT,CASRSGGLGTDTQYF
TRBJ2-7,NA,TRBV6-1,NA,TGTGCCAGCAGTGACCCGAACAGGGCTAATTCATTCTACGAGCAGTACTTC,CASSDPNRANSFYEQYF
TRBJ2-2,NA,TRBV9,NA,TGTGCCAGCAGCGTAGCAGTTTATACCGGGGAGCTGTTTTTT,CASSVAVYTGELFF
TRBJ1-4,NA,TRBV2,NA,TGTGCCAGCAGGCCAGGGAGGGAACATGAAAAACTGTTTTTT,CASRPGREHEKLFF
TRBJ2-2,NA,TRBV19,NA,TGTGCCAGTAGTACAATAACTGGGGAGCTGTTTTTT,CASSTITGELFF
TRBJ2-7,NA,TRBV10-3,NA,TGTGCCATCAGTGAGAGCGACATACGCTCCTACGAGCAGTACTTC,CAISESDIRSYEQYF
TRBJ2-3,NA,TRBV6-5,NA,TGTGCCAGCACCCTTGTAGGTAGGGGCACAGATACGCAGTATTTT,CASTLVGRGTDTQYF
TRBJ2-3,NA,TRBV7-9,NA,TGTGCCAGCAGCCTAGGTTCGGGGACGAGGCCCCAGTATTTT,CASSLGSGTRPQYF
TRBJ2-7,NA,TRBV11-3,NA,TGTGCCAGCGGGAGCGGAACCTACGAGCAGTACTTC,CASGSGTYEQYF
TRBJ1-1,TRBD1,TRBV18,NA,TGTGCCAGCTCTTATACGACCGGGACAGTCACTGAAGCTTTCTTT,CASSYTTGTVTEAFF
TRBJ1-1,TRBD1,TRBV6-1,NA,TGTGCCAGCAGTGAAATGAAACGGGACAGGGGTGAAGCTTTCTTT,CASSEMKRDRGEAFF
TRBJ2-7,TRBD2,TRBV7-8,NA,TGTGCCAGCAGCTTAATGGCGGTAGCGGGAGGGTACGAGCAGTACTTC,CASSLMAVAGGYEQYF
TRBJ1-5,NA,TRBV10-3,NA,TGTGCCATCAGTGTAAGCCCTTATAGCAATCAGCCCCAGCATTTT,CAISVSPYSNQPQHF
TRBJ1-5,NA,TRBV7-2,NA,TGTGCCAGCAGCCCCCCGGGCAATCAGCCCCAGCATTTT,CASSPPGNQPQHF
TRBJ2-1,TRBD2,TRBV10-3,once,TGTGCCATCAAGGCTAGCGGGAGTCGTATGGGCTCCTACAATGAGCAGTTCTTC,CAIKASGSRMGSYNEQFF
TRBJ2-2,TRBD1,TRBV18,NA,TGTGCCAGCTCACCTATACAGGGGAAATCTTCGATCGGGGAGCTGTTTTTT,CASSPIQGKSSIGELFF
TRBJ2-2,NA,TRBV11-2,NA,TGTGCCAGCAGCTTAAACAGCCAAGGGTCCGGGGAGCTGTTTTTT,CASSLNSQGSGELFF
TRBJ2-7,TRBD2,TRBV5-6,NA,TGTGCCAGCAGCTCTTTCACTAGCGGGCCCTCCTACGAGCAGTACTTC,CASSSFTSGPSYEQYF
TRBJ2-6,TRBD2,TRBV6-5,NA,TGTGCCAGCTCCCGGGGGGGATCCGGGGCCAACGTCCTGACTTTC,CASSRGGSGANVLTF
TRBJ1-2,TRBD1,TRBV5-1,NA,TGCGCCAGCAGCTCCGACAGGGGAGGTAACTATGGCTACACCTTC,CASSSDRGGNYGYTF
TRBJ2-1,TRBD2,TRBV4-1,NA,TGCGCCAGCAGCCAAACTAGCGGCTCCTACAATGAGCAGTTCTTC,CASSQTSGSYNEQFF
TRBJ2-2,TRBD2,TRBV7-8,NA,TGTGCCAGCGGCAAAGCGGGAGGGGAGCTGTTTTTT,CASGKAGGELFF
TRBJ2-7,NA,TRBV6-1,once,TGTGCCAGCAACTCGTACGAGCAGTACTTC,CASNSYEQYF
TRBJ1-2,TRBD1,TRBV11-2,once,TGTGCCAGCAGCGCCTTACAGGGGTCGTTGGACTATGGCTACACCTTC,CASSALQGSLDYGYTF
TRBJ2-1,TRBD2,TRBV6-5,few,TGTGCCAGCCGACCTTATGCTAGCGGGGACAATGAGCAGTTCTTC,CASRPYASGDNEQFF
TRBJ1-6,NA,TRBV6-1,NA,TGTGCCAGCAGTGAACGGGGGGGGTTGGGTTCACCCCTCCACTTT,CASSERGGLGSPLHF
TRBJ2-7,TRBD2,TRBV27,NA,TGTGCCAGCAGCCCGGGACTAGCGGGGGGCTACGAGCAGTACTTC,CASSPGLAGGYEQYF
TRBJ1-2,NA,TRBV7-9,once,TGTGCCAGCAGCCGGACGGTACACTACACCTTC,CASSRTVHYTF
TRBJ2-1,NA,TRBV5-8,NA,TGTGCCAGCAGCTCCGGGGGTCCCCGACCCTCCTACAATGAGCAGTTCTTC,CASSSGGPRPSYNEQFF
TRBJ2-7,TRBD2,TRBV5-1,NA,TGCGCCAGCAGCTTAGGCGGGAGGAGTCTGGAGCAGTACTTC,CASSLGGRSLEQYF
TRBJ2-7,NA,TRBV20-1,NA,TGCAGTGCTAGTAAGAACGAGCAGTACTTC,CSASKNEQYF
TRBJ2-2,NA,TRBV19,NA,TGTGCCAGTAGTATAGACCGGAACACCGGGGAGCTGTTTTTT,CASSIDRNTGELFF
TRBJ2-7,TRBD1,TRBV5-1,NA,TGCGCCAGCAGCTCGGACAGGGGGCCCTACGAGCAGTACTTC,CASSSDRGPYEQYF
TRBJ2-1,TRBD2,TRBV5-1,NA,TGCGCCAGCACCCCCAGCGGGGAACCCTACAATGAGCAGTTCTTC,CASTPSGEPYNEQFF
TRBJ2-3,NA,TRBV2,NA,TGTGCCAGCAGAATAGGGACCTACACAGATACGCAGTATTTT,CASRIGTYTDTQYF
TRBJ2-2,NA,TRBV11-1,NA,TGTGCCAGCAGCTTACAAGGTGGGCGCAGGTCGAACACCGGGGAGCTGTTTTTT,CASSLQGGRRSNTGELFF
TRBJ1-1,NA,TRBV5-4,NA,TGTGCCAGCAGCTCGAACAGGGTCGGGCCGAACACTGAAGCTTTCTTT,CASSSNRVGPNTEAFF
TRBJ1-2,NA,TRBV7-3,NA,TGTGCCAGCAGCCCGTCCGCAGCAGCTAACTATGGCTACACCTTC,CASSPSAAANYGYTF